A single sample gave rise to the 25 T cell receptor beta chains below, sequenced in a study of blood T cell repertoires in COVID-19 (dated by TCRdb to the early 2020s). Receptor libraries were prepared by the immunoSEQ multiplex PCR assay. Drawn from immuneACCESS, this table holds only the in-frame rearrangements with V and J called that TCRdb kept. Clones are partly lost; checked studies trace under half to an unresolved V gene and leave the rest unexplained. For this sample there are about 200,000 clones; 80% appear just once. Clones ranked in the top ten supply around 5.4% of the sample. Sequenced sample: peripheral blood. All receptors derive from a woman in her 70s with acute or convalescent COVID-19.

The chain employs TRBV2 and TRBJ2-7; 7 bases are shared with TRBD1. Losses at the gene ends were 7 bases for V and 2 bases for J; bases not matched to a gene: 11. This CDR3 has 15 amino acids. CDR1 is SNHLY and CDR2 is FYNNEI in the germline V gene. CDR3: CASIQPGQVTYEQYF. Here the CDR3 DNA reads TGTGCCAGCATTCAACCCGGACAGGTTACCTACGAGCAGTACTTC.

CDR3 in amino acids: CATSDLTSGSYNEQFF. The CDR3 bases are TGTGCCACCAGTGATTTGACTAGCGGGAGTTACAATGAGCAGTTCTTC. This chain uses TRBV24-1 with TRBJ2-1; TRBD2 matches 11 bases. The CDR3 covers 16 residues. Germline V gives CDR1 KGHDR, CDR2 SFDVKD. Germline trimming cut 0 bases from V and 4 bases from J; bases unmatched to any gene: 1.

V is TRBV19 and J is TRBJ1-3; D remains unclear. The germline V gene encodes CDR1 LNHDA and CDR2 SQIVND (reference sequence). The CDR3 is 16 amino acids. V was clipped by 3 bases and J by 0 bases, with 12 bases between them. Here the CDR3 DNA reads TGTGCCAGTAGTATGGCCGGGTTACTCTCTGGAAACACCATATATTTT. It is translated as CASSMAGLLSGNTIYF.

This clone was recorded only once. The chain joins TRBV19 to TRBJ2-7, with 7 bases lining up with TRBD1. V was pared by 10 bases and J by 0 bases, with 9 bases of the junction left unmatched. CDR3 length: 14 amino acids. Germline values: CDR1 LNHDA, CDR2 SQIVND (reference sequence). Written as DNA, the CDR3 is TGTGCCACTACAAGGACAGGAGGCTCCTACGAGCAGTACTTC. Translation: CATTRTGGSYEQYF. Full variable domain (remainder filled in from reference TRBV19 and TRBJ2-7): DGGITQSPKYLFRKEGQNVTLSCEQNLNHDAMYWYRQDPGQGLRLIYYSQIVNDFQKGDIAEGYSVSREKKESFPLTVTSAQKNPTAFYLCATTRTGGSYEQYFGPGTRLTVT.

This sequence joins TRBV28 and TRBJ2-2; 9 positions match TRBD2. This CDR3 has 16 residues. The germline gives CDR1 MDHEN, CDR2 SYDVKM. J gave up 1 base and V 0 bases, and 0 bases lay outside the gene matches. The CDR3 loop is CASSLWTSGNTGELFF. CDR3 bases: TGTGCCAGCAGTTTATGGACTAGCGGGAACACCGGGGAGCTGTTTTTT.

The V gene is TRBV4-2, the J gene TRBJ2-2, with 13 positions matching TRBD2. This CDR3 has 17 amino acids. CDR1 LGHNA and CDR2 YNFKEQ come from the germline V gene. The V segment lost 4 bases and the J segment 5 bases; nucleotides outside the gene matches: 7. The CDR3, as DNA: TGTGCCAGCAGCCCCCTCCCGGGACTAGCGGGAACCGGGGAGCTGTTTTTT. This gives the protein CASSPLPGLAGTGELFF.

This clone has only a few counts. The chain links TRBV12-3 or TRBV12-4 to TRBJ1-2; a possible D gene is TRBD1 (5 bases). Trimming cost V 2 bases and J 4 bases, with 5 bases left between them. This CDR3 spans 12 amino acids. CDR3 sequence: CASSLQGYGYTF. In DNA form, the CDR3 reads TGTGCCAGCAGTTTACAGGGCTATGGCTACACCTTC.

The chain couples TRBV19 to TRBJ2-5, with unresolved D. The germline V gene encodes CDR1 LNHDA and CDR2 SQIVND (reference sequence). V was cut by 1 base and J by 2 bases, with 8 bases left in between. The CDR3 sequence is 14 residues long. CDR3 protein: CASSIVQFQETQYF. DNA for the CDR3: TGTGCCAGTAGTATAGTTCAGTTTCAAGAGACCCAGTACTTC.

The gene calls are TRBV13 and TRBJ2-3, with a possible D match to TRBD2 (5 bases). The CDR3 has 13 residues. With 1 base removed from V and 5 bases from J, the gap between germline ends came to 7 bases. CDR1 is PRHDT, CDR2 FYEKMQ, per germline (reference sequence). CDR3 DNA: TGTGCCAGCAGCTTAGTTGCGGGAGATACGCAGTATTTT. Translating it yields CASSLVAGDTQYF.

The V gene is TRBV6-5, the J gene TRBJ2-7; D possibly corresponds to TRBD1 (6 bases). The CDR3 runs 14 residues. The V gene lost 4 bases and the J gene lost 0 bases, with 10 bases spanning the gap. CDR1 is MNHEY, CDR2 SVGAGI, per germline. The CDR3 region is CASSSAGVSYEQYF. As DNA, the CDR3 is TGTGCCAGCAGTTCGGCAGGGGTCTCCTACGAGCAGTACTTC.

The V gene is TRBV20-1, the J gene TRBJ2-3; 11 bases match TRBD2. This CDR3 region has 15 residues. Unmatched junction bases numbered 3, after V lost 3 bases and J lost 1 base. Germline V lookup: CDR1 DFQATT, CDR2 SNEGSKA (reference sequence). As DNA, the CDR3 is TGCAGTGCTAGTGGACTAGCGGGTCGCACAGATACGCAGTATTTT. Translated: CSASGLAGRTDTQYF.

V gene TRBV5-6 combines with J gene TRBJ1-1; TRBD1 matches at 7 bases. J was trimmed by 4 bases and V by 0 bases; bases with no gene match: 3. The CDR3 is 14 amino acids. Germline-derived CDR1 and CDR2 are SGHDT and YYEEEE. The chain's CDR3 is CASSLGDRLTEAFF. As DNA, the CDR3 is TGTGCCAGCAGCTTGGGGGACAGACTCACTGAAGCTTTCTTT.

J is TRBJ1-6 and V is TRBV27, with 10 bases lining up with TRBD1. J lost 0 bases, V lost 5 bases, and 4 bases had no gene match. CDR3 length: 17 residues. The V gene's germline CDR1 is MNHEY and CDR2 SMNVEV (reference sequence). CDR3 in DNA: TGTGCCAGCAGTACCCGACAGGGGGCCTCCTATAATTCACCCCTCCACTTT. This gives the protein CASSTRQGASYNSPLHF.

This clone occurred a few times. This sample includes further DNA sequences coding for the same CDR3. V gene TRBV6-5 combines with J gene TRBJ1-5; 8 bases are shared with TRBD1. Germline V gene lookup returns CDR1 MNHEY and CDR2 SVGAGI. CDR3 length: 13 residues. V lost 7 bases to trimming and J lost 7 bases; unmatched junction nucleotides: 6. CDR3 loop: CASTGQGGQPQHF. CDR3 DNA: TGTGCCAGCACTGGACAGGGAGGACAGCCCCAGCATTTT.

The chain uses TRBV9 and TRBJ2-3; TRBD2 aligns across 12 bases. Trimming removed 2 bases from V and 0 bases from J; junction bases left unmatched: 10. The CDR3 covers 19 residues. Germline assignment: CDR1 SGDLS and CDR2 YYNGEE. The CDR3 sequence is CASSVRGLAGGPSTDTQYF. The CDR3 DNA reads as TGTGCCAGCAGCGTCCGCGGGCTAGCGGGAGGGCCGAGCACAGATACGCAGTATTTT.

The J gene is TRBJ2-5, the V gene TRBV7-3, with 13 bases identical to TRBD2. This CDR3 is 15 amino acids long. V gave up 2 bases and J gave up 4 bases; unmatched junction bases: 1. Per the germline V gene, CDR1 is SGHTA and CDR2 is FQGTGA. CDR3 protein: CASSLGLAGVETQYF. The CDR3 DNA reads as TGTGCCAGCAGCTTAGGACTAGCGGGAGTAGAGACCCAGTACTTC. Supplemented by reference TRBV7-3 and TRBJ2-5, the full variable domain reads GAGVSQTPSNKVTEKGKYVELRCDPISGHTALYWYRQSLGQGPEFLIYFQGTGAADDSGLPNDRFFAVRPEGSVSTLKIQRTERGDSAVYLCASSLGLAGVETQYFGPGTRLLVL.

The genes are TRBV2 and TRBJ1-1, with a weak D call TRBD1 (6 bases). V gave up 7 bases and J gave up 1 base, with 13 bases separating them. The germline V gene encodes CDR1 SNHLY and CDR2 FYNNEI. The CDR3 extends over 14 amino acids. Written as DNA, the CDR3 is TGTGCCAGCAAGCTGACAGGCCAGAACACTGAAGCTTTCTTT. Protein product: CASKLTGQNTEAFF.

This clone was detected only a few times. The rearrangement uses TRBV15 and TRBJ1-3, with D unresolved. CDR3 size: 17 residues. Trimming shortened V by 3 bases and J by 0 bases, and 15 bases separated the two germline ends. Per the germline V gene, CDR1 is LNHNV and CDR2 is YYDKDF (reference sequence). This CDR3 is CATSRGGSTDSGNTIYF. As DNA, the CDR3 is TGTGCCACCAGCAGGGGAGGGTCTACGGACTCTGGAAACACCATATATTTT.

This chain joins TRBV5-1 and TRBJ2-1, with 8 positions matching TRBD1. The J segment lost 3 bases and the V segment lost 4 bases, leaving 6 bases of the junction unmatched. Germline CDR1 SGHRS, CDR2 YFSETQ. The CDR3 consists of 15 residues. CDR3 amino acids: CASSGGQVGYNEQFF. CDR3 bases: TGCGCCAGCAGCGGGGGACAGGTTGGCTACAATGAGCAGTTCTTC. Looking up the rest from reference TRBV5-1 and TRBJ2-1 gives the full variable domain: KAGVTQTPRYLIKTRGQQVTLSCSPISGHRSVSWYQQTPGQGLQFLFEYFSETQRNKGNFPGRFSGRQFSNSRSEMNVSTLELGDSALYLCASSGGQVGYNEQFFGPGTRLTVL.

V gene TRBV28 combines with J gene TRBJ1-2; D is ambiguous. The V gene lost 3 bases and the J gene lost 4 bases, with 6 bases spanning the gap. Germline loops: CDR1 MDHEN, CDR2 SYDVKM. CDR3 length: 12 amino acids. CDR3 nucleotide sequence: TGTGCCAGCAGTTTCGAACTCTATGGCTACACCTTC. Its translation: CASSFELYGYTF.

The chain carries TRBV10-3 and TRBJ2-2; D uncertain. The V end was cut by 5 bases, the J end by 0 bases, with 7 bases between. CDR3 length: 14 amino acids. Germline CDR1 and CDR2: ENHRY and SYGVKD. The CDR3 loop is CAISPVTNTGELFF. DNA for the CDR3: TGTGCCATCAGTCCCGTTACGAACACCGGGGAGCTGTTTTTT.

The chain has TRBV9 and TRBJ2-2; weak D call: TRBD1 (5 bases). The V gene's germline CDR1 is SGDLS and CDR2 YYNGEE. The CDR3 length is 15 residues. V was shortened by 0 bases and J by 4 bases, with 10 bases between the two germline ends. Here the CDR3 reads CASSVESRATGELFF. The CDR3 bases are TGTGCCAGCAGCGTAGAGAGCAGGGCCACCGGGGAGCTGTTTTTT. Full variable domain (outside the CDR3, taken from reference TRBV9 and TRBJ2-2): DSGVTQTPKHLITATGQRVTLRCSPRSGDLSVYWYQQSLDQGLQFLIQYYNGEERAKGNILERFSAQQFPDLHSELNLSSLELGDSALYFCASSVESRATGELFFGEGSRLTVL.

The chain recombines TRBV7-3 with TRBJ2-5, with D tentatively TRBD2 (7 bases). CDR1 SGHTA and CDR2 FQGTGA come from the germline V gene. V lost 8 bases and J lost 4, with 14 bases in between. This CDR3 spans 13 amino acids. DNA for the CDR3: TGTGCCAGCTCTGGGGGCGGGAGAGAGACCCAGTACTTC. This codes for CASSGGGRETQYF.

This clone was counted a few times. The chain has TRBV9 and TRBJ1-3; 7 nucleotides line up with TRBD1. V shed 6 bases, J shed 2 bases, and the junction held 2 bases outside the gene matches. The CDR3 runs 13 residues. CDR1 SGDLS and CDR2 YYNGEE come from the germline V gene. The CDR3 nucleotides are TGTGCCAGCAATCAGGGGGCTGGAAACACCATATATTTT. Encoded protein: CASNQGAGNTIYF.

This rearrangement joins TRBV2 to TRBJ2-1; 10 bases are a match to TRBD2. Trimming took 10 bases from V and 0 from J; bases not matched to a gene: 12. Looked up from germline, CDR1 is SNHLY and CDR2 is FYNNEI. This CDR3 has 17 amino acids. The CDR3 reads CAIQAIPSGSSYNEQFF. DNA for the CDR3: TGTGCCATACAGGCAATCCCTAGCGGGAGCTCCTACAATGAGCAGTTCTTC.